The T cell receptor (beta chain) described here comes from a study of cytomegalovirus exposure and HLA in healthy donors. Study overall: Ancestry clustering placed roughly 86% of several hundred genotyped donors in the Caucasian-associated cluster.

Whole-study results and caveats: Other equally common chains were less clonally expanded than HLA-associated TCR beta chains, a later analysis showed. The classifier was said to identify cytomegalovirus status with high specificity and sensitivity. In vitro experiments confirmed that a few CMV-associated chains were specific for CMV antigens.

Notes on this clone: What it recognizes is unknown.

Germline CDR1 and CDR2: SGHDT and YYEEEE. V was cut by 5 bases and J by 3 bases, with 15 bases left in between. The CDR3 is 15 residues long. Amplification used 60 Vbeta primers and 13 Jbeta primers. Assay used: immunoSEQ multiplex PCR; TCRdb lists only in-frame clones, some missing. The table has 70,000 to 95,000 clones, around 82% seen once. The chain joins TRBV5-6 to TRBJ2-1; D perhaps matches TRBD1 (5 bases). This receptor was taken from a man aged 18 to 29 in good health and CMV-seronegative. Sequenced input: PBMCs. The CDR3 is CASRGALDRYNEQFF. For the CDR3, the DNA is TGTGCCAGCAGAGGGGCCCTTGATCGCTACAATGAGCAGTTCTTC. Looking up the rest from reference TRBV5-6 and TRBJ2-1 gives the full variable domain: DAGVTQSPTHLIKTRGQQVTLRCSPKSGHDTVSWYQQALGQGPQFIFQYYEEEERQRGNFPDRFSGHQFPNYSSELNVNALLLGDSALYLCASRGALDRYNEQFFGPGTRLTVL.